One sample yielded the 10 T cell receptor beta chains listed below, sequenced in a study of T cells after yellow fever vaccination. In TCRdb, the 5' RACE reads were re-called with MiXCR into one record per CDR3 protein. Of about 120,000 distinct CDR3 sequences listed, roughly 8.4% are singletons. The sequencing here drew on CD8+ T cells sorted from PBMCs, taken 45 days after the yellow fever booster vaccination. The source is a man between 25 and 39 years old who received the YFV17D yellow fever vaccine.

This clonotype was recorded at least ten times. This sequence joins TRBV14 and TRBJ2-2; D call uncertain. The ends were cut back, 1 base at V and 8 bases at J, with 5 bases in the middle. This CDR3 comprises 12 residues. The germline V gene encodes CDR1 SGHDN and CDR2 FVKESK. The CDR3 sequence: CASSQVRGELFF. CDR3 sequence (DNA): TGTGCCAGCAGCCAAGTACGAGGGGAGCTGTTTTTT.

This clonotype was picked up many times. The chain links TRBV5-6 to TRBJ1-6; D unresolved. CDR1 is SGHDT and CDR2 is YYEEEE in the germline V gene. V lost 4 bases, J lost 10 bases, and 15 bases lay in between. The CDR3 has 14 amino acids. CDR3 bases: TGTGCCAGCAGCCACGGGAGGGCGAGGTCACCCCTCCACTTT. This gives the protein CASSHGRARSPLHF. The variable domain in full, with the rest retrieved from reference TRBV5-6 and TRBJ1-6, is DAGVTQSPTHLIKTRGQQVTLRCSPKSGHDTVSWYQQALGQGPQFIFQYYEEEERQRGNFPDRFSGHQFPNYSSELNVNALLLGDSALYLCASSHGRARSPLHFGNGTRLTVT.

Ten or more counts support this clonotype. The CDR3, as DNA: TGCAGCGTTTTTGGAGAGACCCAGTACTTC. Translated: CSVFGETQYF. The chain employs TRBV29-1 and TRBJ2-5; D is unresolved. V dropped 5 bases and J dropped 4 bases, with 5 bases sitting between them. The CDR3 length is 10 residues. In germline, CDR1 is SQVTM, CDR2 ANQGSEA.

In the case of this clonotype: This may be a read error: a much more frequent sequence differs by one nucleotide. This CDR3 is CSVMQTGGSHETQYF. For the CDR3, the DNA is TGCAGCGTGATGCAAACAGGGGGCTCCCATGAGACCCAGTACTTC. V usage is TRBV29-1 and J usage is TRBJ2-5, with TRBD1 identical over 9 bases. V lost 6 bases to trimming and J lost 5 bases; unmatched junction nucleotides: 13. Germline V gene data show CDR1 as SQVTM and CDR2 as ANQGSEA. The CDR3 runs 15 residues. Full variable domain (outside the CDR3, taken from reference TRBV29-1 and TRBJ2-5): SAVISQKPSRDICQRGTSLTIQCQVDSQVTMMFWYRQQPGQSLTLIATANQGSEATYESGFVIDKFPISRPNLTFSTLTVSNMSPEDSSIYLCSVMQTGGSHETQYFGPGTRLLVL.

The chain joins TRBV7-9 to TRBJ2-7; D remains ambiguous. Trimming shortened V by 4 bases and J by 7 bases, and 8 bases separated the two germline ends. Germline-derived CDR1 and CDR2 are SEHNR and FQNEAQ (reference sequence). The CDR3 contains 11 residues. The CDR3 DNA reads as TGTGCCAGCAGCTCACCCAGGGAGCAGTACTTC. Translation: CASSSPREQYF. Full variable domain (remainder filled in from reference TRBV7-9 and TRBJ2-7): DTGVSQNPRHKITKRGQNVTFRCDPISEHNRLYWYRQTLGQGPEFLTYFQNEAQLEKSRLLSDRFSAERPKGSFSTLEIQRTEQGDSAMYLCASSSPREQYFGPGTRLTVT.

This clonotype was recorded at least ten times. The rearrangement joins TRBV7-6 to TRBJ2-7; TRBD2 agrees at 8 bases. The CDR3 runs 18 residues. Per the germline V gene, CDR1 is SGHVS and CDR2 is FNYEAQ. The junction had 15 bases not matched to a gene; V was cut back by 1 base and J by 4 bases. The CDR3 region is CASSLGVAGYGGGYEQYF. The CDR3 DNA reads TGTGCCAGCAGCTTAGGAGTAGCGGGATATGGCGGAGGATACGAGCAGTACTTC.

This clonotype was observed many times. The rearrangement joins TRBV11-2 to TRBJ2-7; TRBD1 might be the D (5 bases). CDR1 is SGHAT and CDR2 is FQNNGV in the germline V gene. This CDR3 contains 17 residues. V was trimmed by 4 bases and J by 0 bases, leaving 19 bases between them. The DNA of the CDR3 is TGTGCCAGCAGCTACTCCCCCGGTCCAGGGCCCTCCTACGAGCAGTACTTC. Translated, it gives CASSYSPGPGPSYEQYF.

This clonotype was detected many times. V is TRBV5-1 and J is TRBJ2-3; the D is unclear. Germline V gene lookup returns CDR1 SGHRS and CDR2 YFSETQ. CDR3 length: 15 residues. Trimming shortened V by 4 bases and J by 7 bases, and 19 bases separated the two germline ends. The CDR3 nucleotides are TGCGCCAGCAGCGCAAACAGTGTCTTAGAGAATACGCAGTATTTT. Its translation is CASSANSVLENTQYF. The full variable domain, its missing parts supplied by reference TRBV5-1 and TRBJ2-3, is KAGVTQTPRYLIKTRGQQVTLSCSPISGHRSVSWYQQTPGQGLQFLFEYFSETQRNKGNFPGRFSGRQFSNSRSEMNVSTLELGDSALYLCASSANSVLENTQYFGPGTRLTVL.

This clonotype appeared a few times. This chain joins TRBV24-1 and TRBJ2-7; 11 nucleotides agree with TRBD1. Looked up from germline, CDR1 is KGHDR and CDR2 is SFDVKD. V dropped 4 bases and J dropped 3; count of bases not matched to a gene: 4. The CDR3 is made up of 15 amino acids. The CDR3 coding sequence is TGTGCCACCAGTGAGGCCGGGACAGGGGGCTACGAGCAGTACTTC. Protein sequence: CATSEAGTGGYEQYF.

Many counts were recorded for this clonotype. V usage is TRBV25-1 and J usage is TRBJ2-1; TRBD1 or TRBD2 may be the D gene (5 bases each). Germline CDR1 is MGHDK and CDR2 is SYGVNS. The CDR3 sequence is 15 residues long. The V gene lost 6 bases and the J gene lost 0 bases, with 12 bases spanning the gap. The CDR3 loop reads CASSPGASSYNEQFF. CDR3 in DNA: TGTGCCAGCAGCCCCGGGGCGAGCTCCTACAATGAGCAGTTCTTC.